This T cell receptor beta chain came from a study of shared clonotypes between healthy human individuals. At the level of the study: The donors, two women and a few men, were aged 18 to 49. Overall study findings and caveats: Clonotype sharing levels among donors were expected to vary with sequencing depth.

Genomic DNA for unsorted samples was obtained from some 100 million PBMCs. Germline loops: CDR1 SGDLS, CDR2 YYNGEE. Unmatched junction bases numbered 12, after V lost 3 bases and J lost 7 bases. The CDR3 is 17 amino acids. PBMC DNA, left unsorted, was sequenced on ten immunoSEQ deep assay plates. Data came from immunoSEQ multiplex PCR; TCRdb stores just in-frame clones and leaves some out. The sample has 530,000 or so clones; approximately 79% are singletons. This clone has a count of ten or more. The antigen is not known. Sequencing input: PBMCs. This TCR was recovered from a woman aged 35 to 49 in good health. Some clones in this sample may be carry-over from other donors' samples. The chain carries TRBV9 and TRBJ2-2; TRBD2 matches 10 bases. In DNA, the CDR3 is TGTGCCAGCAGCGCCGGCCTGAGCGGGAGGGCCGGCGGGGAGCTGTTTTTT. It is translated as CASSAGLSGRAGGELFF.